This T cell receptor (beta chain) was obtained from a study of blood T cell repertoires in COVID-19. Study-level information: Nucleic acid was either cDNA or gDNA, and it came from T cells, B-cell-depleted T cells, or PBMCs.

In Cohort 3, a recovered donor had either two negative PCRs, clearance, or symptom resolution. A single count supports this clone. Assay used: immunoSEQ multiplex PCR; TCRdb lists only in-frame clones, some missing. Among some 200,000 clones listed, roughly four fifths were seen once. Trimming shortened V by 4 bases and J by 4 bases, and 17 bases separated the two germline ends. The length of the CDR3 is 15 residues. Germline V lookup: CDR1 SGHNT, CDR2 YYREEE (reference sequence). The chain uses TRBV5-4 and TRBJ1-1, with a possible D match to TRBD1 (5 bases). This sequence originates from a man in his forties who had recovered from COVID-19. The sequenced sample consisted of PBMCs or T cells enriched from blood (not recorded which). The CDR3 DNA reads TGTGCCAGCAGCCGAGCAGGGTACGGATTCACTGAAGCTTTCTTT. It is translated as CASSRAGYGFTEAFF.